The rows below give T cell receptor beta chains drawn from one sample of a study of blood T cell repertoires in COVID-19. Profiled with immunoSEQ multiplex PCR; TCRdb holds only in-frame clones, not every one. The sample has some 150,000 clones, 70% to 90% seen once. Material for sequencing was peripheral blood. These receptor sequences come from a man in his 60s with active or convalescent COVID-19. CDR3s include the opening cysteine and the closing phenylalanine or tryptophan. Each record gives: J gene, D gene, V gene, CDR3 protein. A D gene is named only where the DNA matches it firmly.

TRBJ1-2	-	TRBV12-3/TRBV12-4	CASSRQSSYGYTF
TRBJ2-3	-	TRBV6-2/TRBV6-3	CASSYGLVSMVAQYF
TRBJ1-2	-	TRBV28	CASQGGGARGYTF
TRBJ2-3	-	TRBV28	CASSSDFFTDTQYF
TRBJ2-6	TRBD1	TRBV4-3	CASSQSTRTGGANVLTF
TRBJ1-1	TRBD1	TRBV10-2	CASSESTGGTEAFF
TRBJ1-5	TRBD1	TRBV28	CATDRGNQPQHF
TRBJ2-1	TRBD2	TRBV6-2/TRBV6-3	CASSYLGGSGVSYNEQFF
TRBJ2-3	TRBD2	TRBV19	CASSPQIAGALFTDTQYF
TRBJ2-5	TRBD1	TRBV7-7	CASSRDRGVETQYF
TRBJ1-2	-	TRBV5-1	CASRLTEIRYGYTF
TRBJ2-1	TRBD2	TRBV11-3	CASSRYSGRYSEQFF
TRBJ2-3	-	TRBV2	CASTADSSTDTQYF
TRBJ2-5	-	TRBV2	CASSFQVETQYF
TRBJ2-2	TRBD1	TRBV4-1	CASSLLQGASGELFF
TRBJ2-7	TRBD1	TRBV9	CASSGQGTAGEQYF
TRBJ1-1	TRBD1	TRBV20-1	CSSDRATEAFF
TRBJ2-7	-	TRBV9	CASSVDLAMHYEQYF
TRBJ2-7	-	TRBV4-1	CASSPRGLATSYEQYF
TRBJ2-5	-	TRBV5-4	CASSAPGHRGETQYF
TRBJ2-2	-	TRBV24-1	CATSSGFAYQGPGELFF
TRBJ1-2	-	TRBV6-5	CAVQSGLGYTF
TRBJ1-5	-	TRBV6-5	CASSSDTNSNQPQHF
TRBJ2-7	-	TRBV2	CASSEEADSYEQYF
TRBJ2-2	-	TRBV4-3	CASSLLLGGGELFF
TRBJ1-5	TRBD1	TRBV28	CASIRTGQQPQHF
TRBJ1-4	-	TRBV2	CASTFNEKLFF
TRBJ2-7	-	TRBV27	CASGGLANYEQYF
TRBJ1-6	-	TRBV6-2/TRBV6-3	CASTPTRGGSPLHF
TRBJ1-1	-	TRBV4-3	CASSPMRGDEAFF
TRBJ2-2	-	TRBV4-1	CASRRGFGGELFF
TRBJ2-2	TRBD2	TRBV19	CASTRGGFRWTGELFF
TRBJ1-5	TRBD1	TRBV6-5	CASSLTGGNQPQHF
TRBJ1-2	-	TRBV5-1	CASSLPGTRTIGYTF
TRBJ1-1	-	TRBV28	CASSLTDPNTEAFF
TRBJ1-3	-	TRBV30	CAWSVGRPSGNTIYF
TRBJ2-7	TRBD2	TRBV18	CASSIAGVTYEQYF